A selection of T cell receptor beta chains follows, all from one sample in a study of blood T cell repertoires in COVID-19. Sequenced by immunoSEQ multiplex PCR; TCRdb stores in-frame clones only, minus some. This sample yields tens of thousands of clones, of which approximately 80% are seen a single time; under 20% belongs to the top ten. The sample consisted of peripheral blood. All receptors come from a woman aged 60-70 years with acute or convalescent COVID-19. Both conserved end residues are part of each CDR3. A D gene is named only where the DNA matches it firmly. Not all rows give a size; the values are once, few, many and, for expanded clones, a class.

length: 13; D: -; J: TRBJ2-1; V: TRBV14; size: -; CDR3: CASSQGGGNEQFF; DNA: TGTGCCAGCAGCCAAGGAGGGGGCAATGAGCAGTTCTTC
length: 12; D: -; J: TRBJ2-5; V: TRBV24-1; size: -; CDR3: CATGTQEETQYF; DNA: TGTGCCACAGGGACTCAGGAGGAGACCCAGTACTTC
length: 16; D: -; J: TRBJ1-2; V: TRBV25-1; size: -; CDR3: CASSTSSTTGNYGYTF; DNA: TGTGCCAGCAGTACCTCCTCGACAACAGGGAACTATGGCTACACCTTC
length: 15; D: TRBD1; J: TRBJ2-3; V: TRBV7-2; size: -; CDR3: CASSPDRGQTDTQYF; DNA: TGTGCCAGCAGCCCGGACAGGGGGCAAACAGATACGCAGTATTTT
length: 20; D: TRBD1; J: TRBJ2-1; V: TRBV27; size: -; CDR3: CASSYTVPGQVPSRYNEQFF; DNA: TGTGCCAGCAGTTACACAGTCCCGGGACAGGTGCCTAGTAGGTACAATGAGCAGTTCTTC
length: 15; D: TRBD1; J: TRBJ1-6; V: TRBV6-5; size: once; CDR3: CASSVGQGTTSPLHF; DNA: TGTGCCAGCAGCGTAGGACAGGGGACCACTTCACCCCTCCACTTT
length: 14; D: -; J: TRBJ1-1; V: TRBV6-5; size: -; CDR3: CASSLGLLRTEAFF; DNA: TGTGCCAGCAGTTTAGGACTACTTCGTACTGAAGCTTTCTTT
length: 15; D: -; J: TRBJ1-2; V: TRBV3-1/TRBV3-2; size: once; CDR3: CASSPRGGGRYGYTF; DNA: TGTGCCAGCAGCCCTCGAGGGGGGGGCAGGTATGGCTACACCTTC
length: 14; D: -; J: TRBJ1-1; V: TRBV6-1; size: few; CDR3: CASSEPQGRTEAFF; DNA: TGTGCCAGCAGTGAGCCCCAGGGTCGCACTGAAGCTTTCTTT
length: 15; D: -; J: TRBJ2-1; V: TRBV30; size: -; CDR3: CAWSVTVGGGDEQFF; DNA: TGTGCCTGGAGTGTGACTGTTGGGGGGGGCGATGAGCAGTTCTTC
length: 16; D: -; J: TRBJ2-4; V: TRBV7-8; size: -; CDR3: CASSLDGRKDKNIQYF; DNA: TGTGCCAGCAGCTTAGACGGCAGGAAAGACAAAAACATTCAGTACTTC
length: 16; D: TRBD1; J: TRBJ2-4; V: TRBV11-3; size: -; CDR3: CASSQGQGADKNIQYF; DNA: TGTGCCAGCAGCCAAGGACAGGGGGCGGACAAAAACATTCAGTACTTC
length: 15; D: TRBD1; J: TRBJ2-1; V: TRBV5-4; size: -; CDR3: CASSAGTGFTNEQFF; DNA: TGTGCCAGCAGCGCAGGGACAGGGTTTACAAATGAGCAGTTCTTC
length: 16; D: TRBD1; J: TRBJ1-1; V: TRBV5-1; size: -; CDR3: CASSRTGPQGNTEAFF; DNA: TGCGCCAGCAGTAGGACAGGGCCCCAGGGGAACACTGAAGCTTTCTTT
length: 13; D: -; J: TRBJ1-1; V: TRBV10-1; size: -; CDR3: CASSGTVGTEAFF; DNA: TGCGCCAGCAGTGGCACAGTGGGCACTGAAGCTTTCTTT
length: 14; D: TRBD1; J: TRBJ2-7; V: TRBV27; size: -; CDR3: CASSGTGNPYEQYF; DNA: TGTGCCAGCAGCGGGACAGGGAATCCCTACGAGCAGTACTTC
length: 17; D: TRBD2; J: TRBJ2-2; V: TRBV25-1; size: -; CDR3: CASSPQDLGLATGELFF; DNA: TGTGCCAGCAGTCCCCAAGACCTGGGACTAGCCACCGGGGAGCTGTTTTTT
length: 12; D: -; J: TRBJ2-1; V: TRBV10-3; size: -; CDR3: CAISGADNEQFF; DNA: TGTGCCATCAGTGGTGCAGACAATGAGCAGTTCTTC
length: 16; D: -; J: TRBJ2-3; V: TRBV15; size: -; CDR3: CATSRDPQVRTDTQYF; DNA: TGTGCCACCAGCAGAGATCCACAGGTACGCACAGATACGCAGTATTTT
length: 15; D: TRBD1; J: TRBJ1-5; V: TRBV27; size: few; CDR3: CASTRQGAKGQPQHF; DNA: TGTGCCAGCACCCGACAGGGGGCGAAGGGACAGCCCCAGCATTTT
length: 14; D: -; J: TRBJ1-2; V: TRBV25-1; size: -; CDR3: CASSEYGADYGYTF; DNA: TGTGCCAGCAGTGAATATGGTGCGGACTATGGCTACACCTTC
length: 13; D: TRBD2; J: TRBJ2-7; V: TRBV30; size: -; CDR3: CAWSLAGLGEQYF; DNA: TGTGCCTGGAGTCTAGCGGGGTTGGGTGAGCAGTACTTC
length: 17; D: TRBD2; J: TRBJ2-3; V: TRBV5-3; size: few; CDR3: CARSSGGIIPCTDTQYF; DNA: TGTGCCAGAAGCTCCGGGGGGATTATACCCTGCACAGATACGCAGTATTTT
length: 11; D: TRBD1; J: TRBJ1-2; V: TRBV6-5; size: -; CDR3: CASRTGDGYTF; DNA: TGTGCCAGCAGAACAGGGGACGGCTACACCTTC
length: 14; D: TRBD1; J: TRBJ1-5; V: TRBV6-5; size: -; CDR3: CASRDRYSNQPQHF; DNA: TGTGCCAGCCGGGACAGATATAGCAATCAGCCCCAGCATTTT
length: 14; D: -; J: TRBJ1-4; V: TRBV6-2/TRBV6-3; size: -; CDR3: CASSNGWAMEKLFF; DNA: TGTGCCAGCAGTAACGGATGGGCCATGGAAAAACTGTTTTTT
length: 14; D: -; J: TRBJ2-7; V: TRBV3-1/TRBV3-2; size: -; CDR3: CASSQDTVPYEQYF; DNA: TGTGCCAGCAGCCAAGACACGGTACCCTACGAGCAGTACTTC
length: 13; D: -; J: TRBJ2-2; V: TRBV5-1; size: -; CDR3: CASSLEGAGELFF; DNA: TGCGCCAGCAGCCTCGAGGGGGCCGGGGAGCTGTTTTTT
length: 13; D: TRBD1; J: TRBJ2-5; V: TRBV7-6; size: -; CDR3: CASSSPGGETQYF; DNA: TGTGCCAGCAGCTCACCAGGGGGAGAGACCCAGTACTTC